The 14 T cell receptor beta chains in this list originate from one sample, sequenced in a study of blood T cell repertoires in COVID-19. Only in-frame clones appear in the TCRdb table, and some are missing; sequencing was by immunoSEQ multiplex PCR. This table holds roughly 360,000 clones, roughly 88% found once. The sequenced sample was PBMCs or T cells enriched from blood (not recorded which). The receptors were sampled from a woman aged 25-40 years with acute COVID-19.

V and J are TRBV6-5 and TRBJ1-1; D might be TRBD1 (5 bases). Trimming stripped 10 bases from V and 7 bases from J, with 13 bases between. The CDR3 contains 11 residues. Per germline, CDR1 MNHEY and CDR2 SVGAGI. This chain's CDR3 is CATSQGGEAFF. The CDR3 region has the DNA TGTGCCACTTCGCAGGGCGGTGAAGCTTTCTTT.

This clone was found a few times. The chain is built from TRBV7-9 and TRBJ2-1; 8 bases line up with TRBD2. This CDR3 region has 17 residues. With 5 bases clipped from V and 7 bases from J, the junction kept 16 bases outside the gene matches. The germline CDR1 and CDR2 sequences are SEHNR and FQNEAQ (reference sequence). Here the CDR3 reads CASSGRFQAGAGNEQFF. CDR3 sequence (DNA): TGTGCCAGCAGCGGCCGCTTTCAAGCGGGGGCCGGGAATGAGCAGTTCTTC.

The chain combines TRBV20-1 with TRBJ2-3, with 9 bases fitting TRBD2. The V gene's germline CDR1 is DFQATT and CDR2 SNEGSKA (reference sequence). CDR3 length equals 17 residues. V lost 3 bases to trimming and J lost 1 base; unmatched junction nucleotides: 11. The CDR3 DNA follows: TGCAGTGCTAGTAGTAGCGGGGGACGAGGGGGCACAGATACGCAGTATTTT. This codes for CSASSSGGRGGTDTQYF.

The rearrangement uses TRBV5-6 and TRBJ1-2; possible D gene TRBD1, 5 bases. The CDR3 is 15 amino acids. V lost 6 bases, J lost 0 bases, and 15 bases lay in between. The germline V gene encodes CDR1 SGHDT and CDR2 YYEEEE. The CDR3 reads CASISSTATNYGYTF. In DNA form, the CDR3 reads TGTGCCAGCATCTCTTCGACAGCTACTAACTATGGCTACACCTTC.

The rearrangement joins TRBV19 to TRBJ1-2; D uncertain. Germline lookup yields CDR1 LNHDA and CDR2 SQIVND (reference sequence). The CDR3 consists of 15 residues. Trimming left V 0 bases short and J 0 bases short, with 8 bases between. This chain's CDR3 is CASSIDRRPNYGYTF. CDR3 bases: TGTGCCAGTAGTATAGATAGGAGGCCTAACTATGGCTACACCTTC.

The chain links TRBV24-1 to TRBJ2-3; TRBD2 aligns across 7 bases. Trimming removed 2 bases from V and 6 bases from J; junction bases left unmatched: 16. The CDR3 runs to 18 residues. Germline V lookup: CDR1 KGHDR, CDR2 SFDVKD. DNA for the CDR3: TGTGCCACCAGTGATTCACTGTCGTACGGGGGGATCACGGATACGCAGTATTTT. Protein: CATSDSLSYGGITDTQYF.

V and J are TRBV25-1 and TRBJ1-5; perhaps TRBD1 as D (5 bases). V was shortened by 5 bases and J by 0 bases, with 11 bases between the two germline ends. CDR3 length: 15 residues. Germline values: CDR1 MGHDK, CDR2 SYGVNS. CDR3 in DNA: TGTGCCAGCAGTTCCGACAGCTATAGCAATCAGCCCCAGCATTTT. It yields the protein CASSSDSYSNQPQHF.

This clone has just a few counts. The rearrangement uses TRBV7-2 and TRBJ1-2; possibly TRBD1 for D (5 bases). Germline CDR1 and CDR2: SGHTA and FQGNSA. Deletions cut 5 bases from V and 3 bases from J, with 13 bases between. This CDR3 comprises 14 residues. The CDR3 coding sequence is TGTGCCAGCAGCCCCGGAGAGACAGACTATGGCTACACCTTC. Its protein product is CASSPGETDYGYTF.

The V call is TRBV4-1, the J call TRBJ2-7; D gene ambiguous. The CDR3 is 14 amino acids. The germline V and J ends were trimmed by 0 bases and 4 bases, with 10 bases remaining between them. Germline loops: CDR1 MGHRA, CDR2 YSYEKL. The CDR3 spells CASSQDLGWYEQYF. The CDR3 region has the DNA TGCGCCAGCAGCCAAGATCTGGGCTGGTACGAGCAGTACTTC.

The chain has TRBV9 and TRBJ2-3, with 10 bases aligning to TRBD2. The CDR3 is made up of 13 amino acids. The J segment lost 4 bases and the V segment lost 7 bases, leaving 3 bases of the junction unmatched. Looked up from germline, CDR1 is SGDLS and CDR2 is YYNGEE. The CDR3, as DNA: TGTGCCAGCCAGCGGGGGGGCGCAGATACGCAGTATTTT. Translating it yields CASQRGGADTQYF.

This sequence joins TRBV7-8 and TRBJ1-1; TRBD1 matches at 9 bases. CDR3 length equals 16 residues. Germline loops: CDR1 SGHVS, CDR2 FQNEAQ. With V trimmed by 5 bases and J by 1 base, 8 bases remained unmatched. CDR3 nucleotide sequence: TGTGCCAGCAGCCGAAGCCCGGGACAGGGGAACACTGAAGCTTTCTTT. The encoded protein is CASSRSPGQGNTEAFF.

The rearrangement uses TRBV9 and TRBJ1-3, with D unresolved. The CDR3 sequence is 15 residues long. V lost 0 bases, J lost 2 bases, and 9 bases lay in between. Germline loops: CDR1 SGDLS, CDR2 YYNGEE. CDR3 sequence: CASSVGSGAGNTIYF. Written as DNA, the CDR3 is TGTGCCAGCAGCGTAGGGTCCGGGGCTGGAAACACCATATATTTT.

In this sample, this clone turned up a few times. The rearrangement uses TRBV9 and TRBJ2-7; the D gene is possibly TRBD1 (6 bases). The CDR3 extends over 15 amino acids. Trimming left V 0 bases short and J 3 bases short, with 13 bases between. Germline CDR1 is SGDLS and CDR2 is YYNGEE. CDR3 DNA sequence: TGTGCCAGCAGCGTAGCCGGGACAAACCTCTACGAGCAGTACTTC. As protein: CASSVAGTNLYEQYF.

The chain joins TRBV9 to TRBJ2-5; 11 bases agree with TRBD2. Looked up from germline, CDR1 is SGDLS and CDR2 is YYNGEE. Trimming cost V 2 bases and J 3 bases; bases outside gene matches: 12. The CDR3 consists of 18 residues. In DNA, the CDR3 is TGTGCCAGCAGCGTCGGCCCACCCGGGACTAGCGGAAAAGAGACCCAGTACTTC. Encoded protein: CASSVGPPGTSGKETQYF.